One and the same sample provided the 14 T cell receptor beta chains below, sequenced in a study of cytomegalovirus exposure and HLA in healthy donors. PCR amplification relied on 60 Vbeta primers (plus 13 Jbeta primers). Generated by immunoSEQ multiplex PCR, the TCRdb table keeps only in-frame clones and is missing some. Here the sample spans 150,000 to 200,000 clones, more than 65% being singletons. The sequenced sample was PBMCs. These receptors were taken from a woman under 40 in good health and CMV-seropositive.

This sequence joins TRBV4-1 and TRBJ2-3, with 7 bases lining up with TRBD2. The V and J ends lost 0 bases and 3 bases, in that order; junction bases with no gene match: 9. CDR3 length equals 17 residues. The germline V gene encodes CDR1 MGHRA and CDR2 YSYEKL. The CDR3 bases are TGCGCCAGCAGCCAAGATCCGGGGCGGGGGACGACAGATACGCAGTATTTT. Its protein product is CASSQDPGRGTTDTQYF.

CDR3 sequence: CASSLDRGYEQYF. The CDR3 nucleotides read TGCGCCAGCAGCCTCGACAGGGGCTACGAGCAGTACTTC. The chain employs TRBV4-3 and TRBJ2-7; 8 nucleotides match TRBD1. V lost 4 bases, J lost 3 bases, and 2 bases stayed unmatched. The CDR3 is 13 amino acids. The V gene's germline CDR1 is LGHNA and CDR2 YSLEER.

The CDR3, as DNA: TGCGCCAGCAGCCAAGATCTAAATTCACCCCTCCACTTT. Protein sequence: CASSQDLNSPLHF. The chain links TRBV4-1 to TRBJ1-6; D is ambiguous. The CDR3 covers 13 residues. CDR1 MGHRA and CDR2 YSYEKL come from the germline V gene. Trimming cost V 0 bases and J 7 bases, with 4 bases left between them.

The chain recombines TRBV6-5 with TRBJ2-5, with 9 bases matching TRBD2. The J call may be incorrect, as the DNA end agrees better with TRBJ2-7. The length of the CDR3 is 15 residues. Germline CDR1 MNHEY, CDR2 SVGAGI. DNA of the CDR3: TGTGCCAGCAGTTCAGAGGGACTAGCAGTTTACGAGCAGTACTTC. It encodes CASSSEGLAVYEQYF.

This chain joins TRBV28 and TRBJ2-7; TRBD1 might be the D (5 bases). This CDR3 has 13 residues. Trimming left V 11 bases short and J 0 bases short, with 14 bases between. Germline values: CDR1 MDHEN, CDR2 SYDVKM. The DNA of the CDR3 is TGTGCCGGAAGACAGTCGAGCTCCTACGAGCAGTACTTC. This sequence encodes CAGRQSSSYEQYF.

CDR3 protein: CASSVDGDRDRGQYF. The CDR3 DNA reads as TGTGCCAGCAGCGTAGACGGTGACAGGGATAGAGGGCAGTACTTC. The rearrangement uses TRBV9 and TRBJ2-7, with 7 bases lining up with TRBD1. Germline CDR1 reads SGDLS; CDR2 reads YYNGEE. The V gene end was trimmed by 0 bases and the J gene end by 9 bases; junction bases not matched to a gene: 12. CDR3 length: 15 amino acids.

The rearrangement links TRBV7-2 to TRBJ2-2; D not certain. The CDR3 covers 14 residues. V dropped 3 bases and J dropped 2 bases, with 7 bases sitting between them. Germline V CDR1 and CDR2: SGHTA, FQGNSA. The CDR3 DNA follows: TGTGCCAGCAGCTTGGGCCTAAACACCGGGGAGCTGTTTTTT. Its translation: CASSLGLNTGELFF.

The chain uses TRBV7-3 and TRBJ2-3, with 15 bases lining up with TRBD2. The CDR3 is 17 residues long. Germline CDR1 SGHTA, CDR2 FQGTGA. V gave up 5 bases and J gave up 2 bases; unmatched junction bases: 5. The DNA of the CDR3 is TGTGCCAGCAGCGCGGGGACTAGCGGGGGGCACACAGATACGCAGTATTTT. This gives the protein CASSAGTSGGHTDTQYF.

This clone was counted a few times. The CDR3 bases are TGTGCCAGCAGCCCGTCGGGACAGGGCAATCAGCCCCAGCATTTT. Translated: CASSPSGQGNQPQHF. The chain uses TRBV7-2 and TRBJ1-5; TRBD1 agrees at 8 bases. Germline V CDR1 and CDR2: SGHTA, FQGNSA. The CDR3 sequence is 15 residues long. Unmatched junction bases numbered 5, after V lost 5 bases and J lost 2 bases.

The chain combines TRBV9 with TRBJ2-3; 8 bases fit TRBD2. V dropped 1 base and J dropped 1; count of bases not matched to a gene: 2. The CDR3 has 15 amino acids. Germline V gene data show CDR1 as SGDLS and CDR2 as YYNGEE. CDR3 nucleotides: TGTGCCAGCAGCGTAAGTAGCGGGGGCACAGATACGCAGTATTTT. Amino acids: CASSVSSGGTDTQYF. Looking up the rest from reference TRBV9 and TRBJ2-3 gives the full variable domain: DSGVTQTPKHLITATGQRVTLRCSPRSGDLSVYWYQQSLDQGLQFLIQYYNGEERAKGNILERFSAQQFPDLHSELNLSSLELGDSALYFCASSVSSGGTDTQYFGPGTRLTVL.

The CDR3 region has the DNA TGTGCCAGCAGTTACTCGACTAGCGCGATAGATACGCAGTATTTT. Protein: CASSYSTSAIDTQYF. The V gene is TRBV6-5, the J gene TRBJ2-3; TRBD2 agrees at 8 bases. Per germline, CDR1 MNHEY and CDR2 SVGAGI. Trimming at V came to 0 bases and at J to 5 bases, leaving 4 bases not matched to a gene. This CDR3 spans 15 amino acids.

The J gene is TRBJ2-7, the V gene TRBV15, with D maybe TRBD1 (6 bases). Germline V CDR1 and CDR2: LNHNV, YYDKDF (reference sequence). V was trimmed by 3 bases and J by 6 bases, leaving 18 bases between them. The CDR3 is 15 amino acids. CDR3 coding DNA: TGTGCCACCAGCAGGTCCCCGGGACATGACACCGAGCAGTACTTC. This translates into CATSRSPGHDTEQYF. Complete variable domain (other parts from reference TRBV15 and TRBJ2-7): DAMVIQNPRYQVTQFGKPVTLSCSQTLNHNVMYWYQQKSSQAPKLLFHYYDKDFNNEADTPDNFQSRRPNTSFCFLDIRSPGLGDTAMYLCATSRSPGHDTEQYFGPGTRLTVT.

The chain links TRBV9 to TRBJ2-3; 7 bases line up with TRBD1. With V trimmed by 0 bases and J by 0 bases, 4 bases remained unmatched. Germline V lookup: CDR1 SGDLS, CDR2 YYNGEE. The CDR3 is 16 amino acids. CDR3: CASSVGGQPSTDTQYF. CDR3 bases: TGTGCCAGCAGCGTAGGGGGACAGCCTAGCACAGATACGCAGTATTTT.

V and J are TRBV7-9 and TRBJ1-3; 7 bases map to TRBD1. V trimming: 4 bases; J trimming: 0 bases; junction bases outside the gene matches: 6. The CDR3 runs 16 residues. Germline V gene sequence: CDR1 SEHNR, CDR2 FQNEAQ (reference sequence). CDR3 nucleotides: TGTGCCAGCAGCTCCCGGACAGGTCACTCTGGAAACACCATATATTTT. Translating it yields CASSSRTGHSGNTIYF. The full variable domain, in which reference TRBV7-9 and TRBJ1-3 provide the parts outside the CDR3, is DTGVSQNPRHKITKRGQNVTFRCDPISEHNRLYWYRQTLGQGPEFLTYFQNEAQLEKSRLLSDRFSAERPKGSFSTLEIQRTEQGDSAMYLCASSSRTGHSGNTIYFGEGSWLTVV.